A single sample gave rise to the 3 T cell receptor beta chains below, sequenced in a study of T cells in Graves' hyperthyroidism and ophthalmopathy (dated by TCRdb to 2018 to 2020). The library was built by means of multiplex PCR. This sample was sequenced with an Illumina HiSeq 2000. TCR beta CDR3 regions were amplified from RNA transcripts. The TCR CDR3 was subjected to a first round of RT-PCR using the HTBI primer set and the Qiagen OneStep RT-PCR kit. TCRdb applied fastp at Q25 and MiXCR to the public reads, then kept only in-frame beta chains. Merged by CDR3 protein, the rows form single entries marked with the most common genes and DNA. The sample yields some 300,000 distinct CDR3 sequences; 10% to 15% were counted once. Clones ranked in the top ten supply 7.5% to 8% of the sample. What was sequenced was blood. These receptors originate from a woman in her twenties or thirties with Graves' hyperthyroidism that later progressed to Graves' ophthalmopathy.

This clonotype was observed at least ten times. The chain is built from TRBV6-1 and TRBJ2-5, with TRBD1 matching over 9 bases. V dropped 7 bases and J dropped 4; count of bases not matched to a gene: 13. Per the germline V gene, CDR1 is MNHNS and CDR2 is SASEGT. The CDR3 consists of 16 residues. CDR3: CASIQRGQGGVETQYF. CDR3 nucleotide sequence: TGTGCCAGCATCCAAAGGGGACAGGGTGGTGTAGAGACCCAGTACTTC.

This clonotype was recorded many times. This chain uses TRBV2 with TRBJ1-6; D remains ambiguous. V was shortened by 0 bases and J by 9 bases, with 6 bases between the two germline ends. Germline-derived CDR1 and CDR2 are SNHLY and FYNNEI. This CDR3 contains 13 residues. CDR3 nucleotide sequence: TGTGCCAGCAGTGAAGCGGTGGGTTCACCCCTCCACTTT. Its translation is CASSEAVGSPLHF. The entire variable domain, with the rest obtained from reference TRBV2 and TRBJ1-6, is as follows: EPEVTQTPSHQVTQMGQEVILRCVPISNHLYFYWYRQILGQKVEFLVSFYNNEISEKSEIFDDQFSVERPDGSNFTLKIRSTKLEDSAMYFCASSEAVGSPLHFGNGTRLTVT.

The chain has TRBV9 and TRBJ2-5, with D perhaps matching TRBD1 (6 bases). Germline V CDR1 and CDR2: SGDLS, YYNGEE. V lost 0 bases to trimming and J lost 5 bases, with 14 bases between them. The CDR3 extends over 15 amino acids. For the CDR3, the DNA is TGTGCCAGCAGCGTAGGAACAGGGATCAAGGAGACCCAGTACTTC. Its protein product is CASSVGTGIKETQYF.